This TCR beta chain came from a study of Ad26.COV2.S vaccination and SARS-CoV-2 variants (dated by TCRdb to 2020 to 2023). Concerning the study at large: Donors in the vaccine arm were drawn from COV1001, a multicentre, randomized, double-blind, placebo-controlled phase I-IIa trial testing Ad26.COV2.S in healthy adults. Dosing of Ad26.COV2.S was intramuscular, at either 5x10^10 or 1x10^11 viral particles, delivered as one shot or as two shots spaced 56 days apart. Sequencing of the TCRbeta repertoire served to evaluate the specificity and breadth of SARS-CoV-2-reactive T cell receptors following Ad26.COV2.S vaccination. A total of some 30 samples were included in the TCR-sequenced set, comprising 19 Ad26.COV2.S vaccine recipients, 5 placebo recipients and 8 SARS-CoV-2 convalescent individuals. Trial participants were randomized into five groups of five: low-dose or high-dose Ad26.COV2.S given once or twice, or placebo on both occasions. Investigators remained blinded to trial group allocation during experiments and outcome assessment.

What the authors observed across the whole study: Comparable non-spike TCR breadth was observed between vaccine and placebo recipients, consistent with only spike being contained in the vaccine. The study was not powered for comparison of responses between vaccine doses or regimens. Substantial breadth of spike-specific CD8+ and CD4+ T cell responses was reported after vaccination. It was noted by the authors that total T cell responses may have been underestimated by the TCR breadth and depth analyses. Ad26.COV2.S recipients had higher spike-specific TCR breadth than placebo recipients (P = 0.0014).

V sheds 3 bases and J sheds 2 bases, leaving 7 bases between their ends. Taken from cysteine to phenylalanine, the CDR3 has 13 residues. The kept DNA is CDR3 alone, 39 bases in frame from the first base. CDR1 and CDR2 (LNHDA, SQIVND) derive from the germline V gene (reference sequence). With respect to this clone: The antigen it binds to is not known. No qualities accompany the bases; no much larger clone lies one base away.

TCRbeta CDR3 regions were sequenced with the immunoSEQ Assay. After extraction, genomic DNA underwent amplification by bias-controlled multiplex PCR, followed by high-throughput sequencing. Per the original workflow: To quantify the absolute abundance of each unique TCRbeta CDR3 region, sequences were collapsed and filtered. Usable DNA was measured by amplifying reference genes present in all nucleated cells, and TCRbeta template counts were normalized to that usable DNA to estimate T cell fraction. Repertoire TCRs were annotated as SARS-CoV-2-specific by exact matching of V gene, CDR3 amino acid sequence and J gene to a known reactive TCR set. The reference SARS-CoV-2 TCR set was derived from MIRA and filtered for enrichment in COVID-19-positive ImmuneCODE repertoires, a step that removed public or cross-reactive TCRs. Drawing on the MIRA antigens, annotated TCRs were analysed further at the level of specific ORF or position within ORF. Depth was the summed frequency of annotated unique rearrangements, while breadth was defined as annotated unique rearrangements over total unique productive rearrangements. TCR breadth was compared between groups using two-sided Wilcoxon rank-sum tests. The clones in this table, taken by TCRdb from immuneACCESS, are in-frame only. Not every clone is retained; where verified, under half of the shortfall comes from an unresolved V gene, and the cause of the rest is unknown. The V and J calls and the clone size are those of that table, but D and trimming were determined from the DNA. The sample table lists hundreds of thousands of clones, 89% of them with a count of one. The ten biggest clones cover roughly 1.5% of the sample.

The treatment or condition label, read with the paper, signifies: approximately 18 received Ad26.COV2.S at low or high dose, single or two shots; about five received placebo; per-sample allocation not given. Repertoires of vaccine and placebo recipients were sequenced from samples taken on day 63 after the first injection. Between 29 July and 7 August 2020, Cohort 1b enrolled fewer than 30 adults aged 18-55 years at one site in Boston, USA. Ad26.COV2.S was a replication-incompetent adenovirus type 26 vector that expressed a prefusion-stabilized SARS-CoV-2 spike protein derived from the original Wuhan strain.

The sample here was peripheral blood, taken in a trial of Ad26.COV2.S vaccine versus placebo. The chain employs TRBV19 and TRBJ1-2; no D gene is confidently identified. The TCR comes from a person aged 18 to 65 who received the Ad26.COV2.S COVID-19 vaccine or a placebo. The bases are TGTGCCAGTAGTATGAGCGGGAACTATGGCTACACCTTC. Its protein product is CASSMSGNYGYTF.